The 30 T cell receptor beta chains below all came from one sample that was sequenced in a study of shared clonotypes between healthy human individuals. Sequenced by immunoSEQ multiplex PCR; TCRdb stores in-frame clones only, minus some. Here the sample spans about 2 million clones, over 85% being singletons. Sequencing used naive CD4+ T cells sorted from blood. Subset denoted: CD45RA+ positively selected. All receptors come from a man aged 18 to 30 in good health.

The chain is built from TRBV7-8 and TRBJ2-1; possibly TRBD1 for D (6 bases). This CDR3 comprises 12 residues. V was cut by 4 bases and J by 9 bases, with 10 bases left in between. Germline CDR1 and CDR2: SGHVS and FQNEAQ. The CDR3 DNA follows: TGTGCCAGCAGCTCACAGGGTGTTGAGCAGTTCTTC. It encodes CASSSQGVEQFF.

This chain links TRBV4-3 with TRBJ2-7, with a tentative D call TRBD2 (6 bases). Germline V lookup: CDR1 LGHNA, CDR2 YSLEER. The V and J ends lost 0 bases and 2 bases respectively, with 14 bases between them. This CDR3 has 16 amino acids. CDR3 loop: CASSQDGGSDPYEQYF. The CDR3 coding sequence is TGCGCCAGCAGCCAAGATGGGGGGTCAGACCCCTACGAGCAGTACTTC.

The chain employs TRBV10-3 and TRBJ2-3; D is ambiguous. Per the germline V gene, CDR1 is ENHRY and CDR2 is SYGVKD. This CDR3 region has 14 residues. With 3 bases removed from V and 4 bases from J, the gap between germline ends came to 11 bases. The CDR3 loop is CAISDGGVPDTQYF. The CDR3 DNA sequence: TGTGCCATCAGTGATGGTGGGGTTCCAGATACGCAGTATTTT.

This sequence joins TRBV9 and TRBJ2-3, with 8 bases matching TRBD2. V was pared by 4 bases and J by 2 bases, with 9 bases of the junction left unmatched. Germline V gene data show CDR1 as SGDLS and CDR2 as YYNGEE. CDR3 length: 16 residues. As DNA, the CDR3 is TGTGCCAGCAGCCTCCGGCGTAGCGGGGACACAGATACGCAGTATTTT. The encoded protein is CASSLRRSGDTDTQYF. Looking up the rest from reference TRBV9 and TRBJ2-3 gives the full variable domain: DSGVTQTPKHLITATGQRVTLRCSPRSGDLSVYWYQQSLDQGLQFLIQYYNGEERAKGNILERFSAQQFPDLHSELNLSSLELGDSALYFCASSLRRSGDTDTQYFGPGTRLTVL.

This chain links TRBV10-2 with TRBJ2-3; TRBD2 agrees at 9 bases. This CDR3 has 14 amino acids. CDR1 is WSHSY, CDR2 SAAADI, per germline. The trim removed 6 bases at V and 2 bases at J, leaving 3 bases unmatched. The CDR3 loop reads CASRAGGYTDTQYF. The CDR3 DNA follows: TGCGCCAGCAGGGCGGGGGGGTACACAGATACGCAGTATTTT.

As to this clone: A much larger clone differs by one base, so this may be a read error. This chain links TRBV19 with TRBJ2-7, with 8 bases aligning to TRBD2. The germline V gene encodes CDR1 LNHDA and CDR2 SQIVND (reference sequence). The CDR3 consists of 13 residues. Here the CDR3 DNA reads TGTGCCAGTAGTTCGGGAGGGCCCTACGAGCGGTACTTC. This gives the protein CASSSGGPYERYF.

The chain is built from TRBV19 and TRBJ2-3, with 7 bases identical to TRBD2. Germline assignment: CDR1 LNHDA and CDR2 SQIVND (reference sequence). The CDR3 length is 15 residues. V was pared by 10 bases and J by 4 bases, with 14 bases of the junction left unmatched. CDR3: CATRPSGAVPDTQYF. The CDR3 DNA reads as TGTGCCACCAGACCTAGCGGCGCAGTCCCAGATACGCAGTATTTT.

The chain employs TRBV5-6 and TRBJ1-2; 9 bases are a match to TRBD1. Trimming at V came to 4 bases and at J to 5 bases, leaving 12 bases not matched to a gene. The germline V gene encodes CDR1 SGHDT and CDR2 YYEEEE. CDR3 length: 16 amino acids. The CDR3 spells CASSTITGGAEYGYTF. CDR3 coding DNA: TGTGCCAGCAGCACAATAACAGGGGGCGCCGAGTATGGCTACACCTTC.

The V and J genes are TRBV6-5 and TRBJ2-7; D may match TRBD1 or TRBD2 (6 bases each). Trimming left V 4 bases short and J 3 bases short, with 13 bases between. This CDR3 spans 14 amino acids. Germline-derived CDR1 and CDR2 are MNHEY and SVGAGI. The CDR3 region is CASSSRGAYYEQYF. The CDR3 nucleotides are TGTGCCAGCAGTTCGAGGGGGGCCTACTACGAGCAGTACTTC.

V gene TRBV7-9 combines with J gene TRBJ1-2; 10 positions match TRBD1. V lost 1 base and J lost 1; bases outside the gene matches: 6. Germline V gene lookup returns CDR1 SEHNR and CDR2 FQNEAQ (reference sequence). The CDR3 is 17 amino acids. The DNA for the CDR3 is TGTGCCAGCAGCTTAGATGGGACAGGGGCTTATAACTATGGCTACACCTTC. As protein: CASSLDGTGAYNYGYTF.

V and J are TRBV9 and TRBJ2-2; no clear D. Trimming removed 4 bases at V and 4 bases at J, with 17 bases between. The CDR3 has 16 amino acids. Germline V gene sequence: CDR1 SGDLS, CDR2 YYNGEE. CDR3 protein: CASSLSQAVGTGELFF. The CDR3 nucleotides are TGTGCCAGCAGCCTTTCGCAGGCTGTTGGCACCGGGGAGCTGTTTTTT. Variable domain in full (rest from reference TRBV9 and TRBJ2-2): DSGVTQTPKHLITATGQRVTLRCSPRSGDLSVYWYQQSLDQGLQFLIQYYNGEERAKGNILERFSAQQFPDLHSELNLSSLELGDSALYFCASSLSQAVGTGELFFGEGSRLTVL.

The chain has TRBV6-1 and TRBJ2-7; D gene ambiguous. CDR3 length equals 14 residues. Per germline, CDR1 MNHNS and CDR2 SASEGT. The ends were cut back, 1 base at V and 2 bases at J, with 9 bases in the middle. The DNA of the CDR3 is TGTGCCAGCAGTGAAGGACCGAACCCCTACGAGCAGTACTTC. It codes for CASSEGPNPYEQYF.

J is TRBJ1-4 and V is TRBV4-1; D is unresolved. Trimming cost V 4 bases and J 6 bases, with 6 bases left between them. Germline assignment: CDR1 MGHRA and CDR2 YSYEKL. This CDR3 is built from 12 residues. In DNA, the CDR3 is TGCGCCAGCAGCCCCGGCGATGAAAAACTGTTTTTT. Its translation is CASSPGDEKLFF.

The chain links TRBV6-5 to TRBJ1-3, with D unclear. Germline V gives CDR1 MNHEY, CDR2 SVGAGI. The V end was cut by 6 bases, the J end by 1 base, with 13 bases between. The CDR3 loop spans 15 amino acids. In DNA form, the CDR3 reads TGTGCCAGCAGCCTCCTCACGGCGTCTGGAAACACCATATATTTT. Translating it yields CASSLLTASGNTIYF.

The chain employs TRBV6-5 and TRBJ2-7; the D gene is possibly TRBD1 (5 bases). CDR1 and CDR2 (germline): MNHEY, SVGAGI. The CDR3 spans 14 residues. Trimming cost V 3 bases and J 9 bases, with 18 bases left between them. The CDR3 loop is CASSYDPKTVTQYF. CDR3 coding DNA: TGTGCCAGCAGTTATGACCCTAAGACAGTGACGCAGTACTTC.

V gene TRBV4-3 combines with J gene TRBJ2-2; D possibly uses TRBD1 or TRBD2 (5 bases each). CDR3 length equals 20 residues. Looked up from germline, CDR1 is LGHNA and CDR2 is YSLEER. V shed 1 base and J shed 0 bases, with 21 bases lying between them. DNA for the CDR3: TGCGCCAGCAGCCAAGGAGGGGCCGGGTACAGGTCCGCGAACACCGGGGAGCTGTTTTTT. Translation: CASSQGGAGYRSANTGELFF.

The chain links TRBV18 to TRBJ2-7, with D possibly matching TRBD2 (5 bases). This CDR3 has 17 amino acids. V dropped 4 bases and J dropped 7 bases, with 26 bases sitting between them. Looked up from germline, CDR1 is KGHSH and CDR2 is LQKENI. In DNA, the CDR3 is TGTGCCAGCTCACAACTCCCATGGGGTGAGAGCGGCTCTGAGCAGTACTTC. Translating it yields CASSQLPWGESGSEQYF.

The J gene is TRBJ2-7, the V gene TRBV6-6; perhaps TRBD2 as D (5 bases). V lost 7 bases and J 8 bases, leaving 21 bases between the germline ends. Looked up from germline, CDR1 is MNHNY and CDR2 is SVGAGI (reference sequence). There are 14 residues in the CDR3. This CDR3 reads CASTQTLLENKQYF. The CDR3 DNA reads TGTGCCAGCACCCAAACTCTACTAGAGAATAAGCAGTACTTC.

The rearrangement uses TRBV10-1 and TRBJ1-1, with D unresolved. The ends were cut back, 4 bases at V and 3 bases at J, with 9 bases in the middle. Germline V gene lookup returns CDR1 WNHNN and CDR2 SYGVQD (reference sequence). There are 13 residues in the CDR3. CDR3 sequence reads: CASSVRRDTEAFF. In DNA, the CDR3 is TGCGCCAGCAGTGTTAGGAGGGACACTGAAGCTTTCTTT.

The chain uses TRBV6-1 and TRBJ1-4, with TRBD1 matching over 8 bases. The CDR3 is 15 amino acids. J gave up 10 bases and V 10 bases, and 17 bases lay outside the gene matches. Per the germline V gene, CDR1 is MNHNS and CDR2 is SASEGT. The CDR3, as DNA: TGTGCCACCGAATCACCGGATCTGACAGGGGCAAAACTGTTTTTT. It codes for CATESPDLTGAKLFF.

This chain connects TRBV4-2 to TRBJ2-3; no firm D call. The CDR3 is 16 residues long. Between the trimmed V and J ends, which lost 4 bases and 3 bases, there was a span of 17 bases. The germline V gene encodes CDR1 LGHNA and CDR2 YNFKEQ. Here the CDR3 reads CASSPFLGLETDTQYF. CDR3 DNA sequence: TGTGCCAGCAGCCCCTTCCTCGGTCTAGAGACAGATACGCAGTATTTT.

The chain recombines TRBV20-1 with TRBJ2-3; D call uncertain. The CDR3 totals 11 residues. The germline V gene has CDR1 DFQATT and CDR2 SNEGSKA (reference sequence). The CDR3 sequence is CRLGTTDTQYF. The CDR3 DNA follows: TGCAGGTTGGGAACCACAGATACGCAGTATTTT.

The chain recombines TRBV6-1 with TRBJ1-1, with TRBD1 matching 7 bases. The CDR3 loop spans 13 amino acids. J lost 7 bases, V lost 6 bases, and 8 bases had no gene match. Looked up from germline, CDR1 is MNHNS and CDR2 is SASEGT. The CDR3 region has the DNA TGTGCCAGCAGCCTTAAGCAGGGGGTTGAAGCTTTCTTT. Its translation is CASSLKQGVEAFF.

This rearrangement joins TRBV18 to TRBJ2-7, with 8 nucleotides matching TRBD1. Germline trimming cut 1 base from V and 6 bases from J; bases unmatched to any gene: 5. Germline V lookup: CDR1 KGHSH, CDR2 LQKENI. CDR3 length: 14 amino acids. The CDR3 is CASSPRDRGSEQYF. CDR3 DNA sequence: TGTGCCAGCTCACCACGAGACAGGGGCTCCGAGCAGTACTTC.

The rearrangement uses TRBV5-1 and TRBJ2-1, with D possibly being TRBD1 (6 bases). Looked up from germline, CDR1 is SGHRS and CDR2 is YFSETQ. The V end lost 6 bases, the J end lost 6 bases, and 19 bases lay between the germline ends. This CDR3 spans 15 amino acids. CDR3 DNA sequence: TGCGCCAGCACAAATACAATGACAGGCCGCAATGAGCAGTTCTTC. Amino acids: CASTNTMTGRNEQFF. Complete variable domain (other parts from reference TRBV5-1 and TRBJ2-1): KAGVTQTPRYLIKTRGQQVTLSCSPISGHRSVSWYQQTPGQGLQFLFEYFSETQRNKGNFPGRFSGRQFSNSRSEMNVSTLELGDSALYLCASTNTMTGRNEQFFGPGTRLTVL.

The chain employs TRBV7-9 and TRBJ1-4; D gene unclear. The CDR3 is 14 residues long. Germline loops: CDR1 SEHNR, CDR2 FQNEAQ (reference sequence). Trimming cost V 5 bases and J 0 bases, with 7 bases left between them. The CDR3 reads CASSMTTTNEKLFF. The CDR3 nucleotides are TGTGCCAGCAGCATGACTACAACTAATGAAAAACTGTTTTTT. The full variable domain, in which reference TRBV7-9 and TRBJ1-4 provide the parts outside the CDR3, is DTGVSQNPRHKITKRGQNVTFRCDPISEHNRLYWYRQTLGQGPEFLTYFQNEAQLEKSRLLSDRFSAERPKGSFSTLEIQRTEQGDSAMYLCASSMTTTNEKLFFGSGTQLSVL.

The chain joins TRBV29-1 to TRBJ2-3; D is undetermined. CDR1 and CDR2 (germline): SQVTM, ANQGSEA. V was pared by 6 bases and J by 2 bases, with 12 bases between. The CDR3 covers 13 residues. CDR3 nucleotide sequence: TGCAGCGTGTGGGTGCTCAACACAGATACGCAGTATTTT. It translates to CSVWVLNTDTQYF.

The chain employs TRBV5-1 and TRBJ2-1, with 9 bases that match TRBD2. Germline values: CDR1 SGHRS, CDR2 YFSETQ. The CDR3 spans 16 residues. J gave up 6 bases and V 0 bases, and 7 bases lay outside the gene matches. CDR3: CASSLASGLATNEQFF. The CDR3 DNA reads TGCGCCAGCAGCTTGGCTTCGGGACTAGCCACCAATGAGCAGTTCTTC.

This clone was seen just once. The gene calls are TRBV25-1 and TRBJ1-3, with a possible D match to TRBD1 (5 bases). The CDR3 runs to 14 residues. Germline V gene data show CDR1 as MGHDK and CDR2 as SYGVNS. Between the trimmed V and J ends, which lost 7 bases and 2 bases, there was a span of 12 bases. CDR3 protein: CASTVQATGNTIYF. The CDR3 nucleotides read TGTGCCAGCACCGTACAGGCCACTGGAAACACCATATATTTT. Supplemented by reference TRBV25-1 and TRBJ1-3, the full variable domain reads EADIYQTPRYLVIGTGKKITLECSQTMGHDKMYWYQQDPGMELHLIHYSYGVNSTEKGDLSSESTVSRIRTEHFPLTLESARPSHTSQYLCASTVQATGNTIYFGEGSWLTVV.

The V and J genes are TRBV9 and TRBJ2-2; TRBD1 matches 8 bases. V dropped 3 bases and J dropped 6; count of bases not matched to a gene: 7. CDR1 is SGDLS and CDR2 is YYNGEE in the germline V gene. This CDR3 is 15 amino acids long. The CDR3 sequence: CASSGLQGAAGELFF. CDR3 sequence (DNA): TGTGCCAGCAGCGGATTGCAGGGGGCGGCCGGGGAGCTGTTTTTT.